The present entry profiles one T cell receptor (beta chain) with its context. Its antigen target is currently unknown. The input lacks base qualities; no much larger clone sits a single base away. Separate from the approximately 690-subject first cohort, the validation cohort of roughly 120 subjects was the group to which the donors belonged. These data are taken from a study of cytomegalovirus exposure and HLA in healthy donors (dated by TCRdb to 2015 to 2018). Context from the whole study: The 700 or so repertoires of the first cohort and the 95 to 150 validation repertoires were produced on the same platform, according to a later analysis. Along with the roughly 710-subject first cohort, a separate validation cohort of 120 different subjects was used. The aim of the study was to test whether cataloging public T cell receptors could identify signatures of past pathogen exposure. High-throughput TCR immunosequencing, statistical association of individual TCRs with disease status, and machine learning were combined to predict cytomegalovirus infection status. What the study reported, not specific to this receptor: Most TCR sequences were seen in very few donors, while some public TCRs were found in many individuals. According to the authors, the approach could potentially be generalized to other disease states and immunological phenotypes. In vitro tests confirmed that a few of the cytomegalovirus-associated TCR beta chains recognize cytomegalovirus antigens. A later analysis found that TCRs clustered in the first cohort also tended to co-occur in the 95 to 150 validation repertoires, with just under 95% of cluster scores above 0. In both the original and validation cohorts, the classifier was reported to diagnose cytomegalovirus status with high specificity and sensitivity. A later analysis lacked HLA typing for the validation cohort, so it scored co-occurrence in that cohort across all 130 or so repertoires. The study listed approximately 160 TCR beta chains as associated with cytomegalovirus.

The germline V gene provides CDR1 SGHTS and CDR2 YDEGEE. The CDR3 starts with the cysteine, ends with the phenylalanine, and has 16 residues. The retained sequence is limited to the CDR3, 48 bases, with the frame set at the first base. V loses 1 base of germline sequence and J loses 1 base, and the interval between the two ends is 14 bases. The library came from the immunoSEQ multiplex PCR assay. The paper's data handling went like this. A statistical classification framework was built to diagnose cytomegalovirus status from the catalog of TCR beta chain sequences. Entries here come from immuneACCESS through TCRdb and include only in-frame sequences with V and J called. Some clones fail to appear in such tables; in the studies checked, an unresolved V gene covers under half of the shortfall, and the cause of the remainder is unknown. That table is the source of V, J and clone size, and D and trimming were worked out from the DNA. In all, the sample holds approximately 160,000 clones, and 95% to 96% of those were seen once. In total, the top ten clones hold about 0.94% of the sample.

Sequenced: PBMCs. The receptor's source is a woman aged 18-35 years in good health and CMV-seronegative. The chain uses TRBV5-8 and TRBJ2-5; the D gene is perhaps TRBD1, on 6 matching bases. CDR3 loop: CASSLQGRIIQETQYF. At the DNA level, the sequence is TGTGCCAGCAGCTTGCAGGGGCGCATCATCCAAGAGACCCAGTACTTC. When the CDR3 is completed using the reference TRBV5-8 and TRBJ2-5 genes on either side, the full variable domain is EAGVTQSPTHLIKTRGQQATLRCSPISGHTSVYWYQQALGLGLQFLLWYDEGEERNRGNFPPRFSGRQFPNYSSELNVNALELEDSALYLCASSLQGRIIQETQYFGPGTRLLVL.